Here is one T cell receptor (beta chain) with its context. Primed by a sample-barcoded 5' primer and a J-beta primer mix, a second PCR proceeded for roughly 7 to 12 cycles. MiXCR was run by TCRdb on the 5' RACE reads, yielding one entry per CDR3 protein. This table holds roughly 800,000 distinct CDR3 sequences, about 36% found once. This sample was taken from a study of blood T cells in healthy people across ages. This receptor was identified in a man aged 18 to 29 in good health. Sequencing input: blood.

CDR3 nucleotides: TGCAGTGCTAGACAGGGGAGTTACTCACCCCTCCACTTT. Encoded protein: CSARQGSYSPLHF. The V call is TRBV20-1, the J call TRBJ1-6; possible D gene TRBD1, 6 bases. CDR1 DFQATT and CDR2 SNEGSKA come from the germline V gene (reference sequence). The CDR3 has 13 amino acids. V was cut by 2 bases and J by 10 bases, with 12 bases left in between.